The sequence of this TCR beta chain was determined in a study of blood T cell repertoires in COVID-19. Study-level information: Italy, Spain and the United States were the sources of the convalescent and acute COVID-19 samples. T cells, B-cell-depleted T cells, or PBMCs supplied cDNA or gDNA.

Authors' analysis steps: Scientists estimated how many nucleated cells there were by amplifying reference gene primers. The repertoire was sequenced with immunoSEQ multiplex PCR; TCRdb's copy has only in-frame clones and lacks some. That table supplies the V and J calls and clone size; D and trimming were determined from the DNA. Seen here are about 210,000 clones, 70% to 90% observed once, and the top ten hold about 5%. Between the trimmed V and J ends, which lost 6 bases and 5 bases, there was a span of 22 bases. This CDR3 has 17 amino acids. Germline V CDR1 and CDR2: MNHEY, SVGEGT. This TCR derives from a woman aged 40 to 55 with acute or convalescent COVID-19. The V and J genes are TRBV6-2 or TRBV6-3 and TRBJ2-2, with D perhaps TRBD2 (5 bases). Sequences were obtained from peripheral blood. Here the CDR3 reads CASSPGYVVRGTGELFF. CDR3 in DNA: TGTGCCAGCAGCCCGGGGTACGTGGTCCGAGGGACCGGGGAGCTGTTTTTT.